These 4 T cell receptor beta chains share one sample of origin, sequenced in a study of cytomegalovirus exposure and HLA in healthy donors. PCR primers comprised 60 Vbeta and 13 Jbeta primers. Generated by immunoSEQ multiplex PCR, the TCRdb table keeps only in-frame clones and is missing some. The data hold about 120,000 clones, with roughly 80% observed a single time. Input material: PBMCs. These receptors were obtained from a woman younger than 45 in good health and CMV-seropositive.

The chain is built from TRBV30 and TRBJ1-5; tentative D call: TRBD1 (6 bases). Trimming took off 1 base at V and 7 bases at J, with 11 bases between the two ends. The CDR3 has 13 amino acids. CDR1 is GTSNPN, CDR2 SVGIG, per germline (reference sequence). Here the CDR3 DNA reads TGTGCCTGGAGTGCGGGGGGCTGGCAGCCCCAGCATTTT. Amino acid sequence: CAWSAGGWQPQHF.

The chain couples TRBV9 to TRBJ2-2, with 9 bases identical to TRBD1. The trim removed 3 bases at V and 7 bases at J, leaving 4 bases unmatched. Germline CDR1 reads SGDLS; CDR2 reads YYNGEE. The length of the CDR3 is 14 residues. The CDR3 sequence is CASSGGQGGGELFF. The CDR3 DNA reads TGTGCCAGCAGCGGGGGACAGGGAGGCGGGGAGCTGTTTTTT.

The table lists this clone with a count of one. This chain joins TRBV7-2 and TRBJ1-2; D is unresolved. The CDR3 spans 13 residues. Germline loops: CDR1 SGHTA, CDR2 FQGNSA. Trimming pared 0 bases from V and 8 bases from J, leaving 10 bases between. The CDR3 spells CASSLATARGYTF. The CDR3 DNA is TGTGCCAGCAGCTTAGCCACAGCAAGAGGCTACACCTTC.

The J gene is TRBJ2-7, the V gene TRBV11-2, with TRBD2 identical over 7 bases. This CDR3 has 15 residues. Trimming removed 1 base from V and 4 bases from J; junction bases left unmatched: 7. In germline, CDR1 is SGHAT, CDR2 FQNNGV. This chain's CDR3 is CASSLGGLPQYEQYF. DNA for the CDR3: TGTGCCAGCAGCTTAGGGGGACTACCTCAGTACGAGCAGTACTTC.